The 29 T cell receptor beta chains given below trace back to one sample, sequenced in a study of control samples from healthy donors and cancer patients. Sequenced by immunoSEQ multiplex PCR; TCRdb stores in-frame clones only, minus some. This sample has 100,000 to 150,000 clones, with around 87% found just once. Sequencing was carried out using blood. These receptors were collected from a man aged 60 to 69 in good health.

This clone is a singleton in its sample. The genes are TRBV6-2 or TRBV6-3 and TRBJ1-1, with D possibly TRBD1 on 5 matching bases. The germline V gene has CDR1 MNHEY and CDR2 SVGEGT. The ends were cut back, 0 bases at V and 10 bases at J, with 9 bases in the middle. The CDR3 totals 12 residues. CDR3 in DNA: TGTGCCAGCAGTTACTCGGCAGGGACAGCTTTCTTT. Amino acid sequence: CASSYSAGTAFF.

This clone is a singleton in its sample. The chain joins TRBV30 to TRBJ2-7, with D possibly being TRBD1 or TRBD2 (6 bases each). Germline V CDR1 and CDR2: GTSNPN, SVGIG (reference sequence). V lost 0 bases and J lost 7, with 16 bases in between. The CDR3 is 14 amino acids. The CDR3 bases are TGTGCCTGGAGTGTACTTGACGGGGGCCGTGAGCAGTACTTC. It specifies CAWSVLDGGREQYF.

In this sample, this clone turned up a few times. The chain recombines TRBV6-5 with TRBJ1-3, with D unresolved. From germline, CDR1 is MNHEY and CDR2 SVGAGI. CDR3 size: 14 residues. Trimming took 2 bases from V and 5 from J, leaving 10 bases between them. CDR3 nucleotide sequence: TGTGCCAGCAGTTACGACAAAGGCCGAAACACCATATATTTT. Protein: CASSYDKGRNTIYF.

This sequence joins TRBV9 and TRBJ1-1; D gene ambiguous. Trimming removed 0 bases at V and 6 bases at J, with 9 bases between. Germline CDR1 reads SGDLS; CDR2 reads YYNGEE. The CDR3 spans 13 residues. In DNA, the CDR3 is TGTGCCAGCAGCGTAGACCCCAGAGCTGAAGCTTTCTTT. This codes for CASSVDPRAEAFF.

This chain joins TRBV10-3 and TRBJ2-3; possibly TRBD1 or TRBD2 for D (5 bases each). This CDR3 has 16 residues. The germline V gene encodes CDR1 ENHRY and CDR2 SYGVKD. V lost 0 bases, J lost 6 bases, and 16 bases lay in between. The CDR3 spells CAISESLGASRDTQYF. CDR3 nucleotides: TGTGCCATCAGTGAGTCGCTCGGGGCGTCGCGGGATACGCAGTATTTT.

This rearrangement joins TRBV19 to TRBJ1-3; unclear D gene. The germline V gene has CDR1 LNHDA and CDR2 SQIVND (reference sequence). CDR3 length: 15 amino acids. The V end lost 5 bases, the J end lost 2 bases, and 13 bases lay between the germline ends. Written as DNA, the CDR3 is TGTGCCAGTAGTCGCGACGGCATAGCTGGAAACACCATATATTTT. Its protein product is CASSRDGIAGNTIYF.

Written as DNA, the CDR3 is TGTGCCAGCAGTTACTTAGCGGGGGGGCAAGAGACCCAGTACTTC. It is translated as CASSYLAGGQETQYF. The J gene is TRBJ2-5, the V gene TRBV6-5; TRBD2 agrees at 11 bases. CDR3 length: 15 residues. Losses at the gene ends were 1 base for V and 2 bases for J; bases not matched to a gene: 0. Germline-derived CDR1 and CDR2 are MNHEY and SVGAGI.

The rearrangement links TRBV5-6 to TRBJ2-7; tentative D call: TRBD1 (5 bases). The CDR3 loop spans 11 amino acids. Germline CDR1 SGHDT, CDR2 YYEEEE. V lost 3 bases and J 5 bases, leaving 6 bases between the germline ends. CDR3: CASSWGDEQYF. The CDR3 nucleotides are TGTGCCAGCAGCTGGGGCGACGAGCAGTACTTC.

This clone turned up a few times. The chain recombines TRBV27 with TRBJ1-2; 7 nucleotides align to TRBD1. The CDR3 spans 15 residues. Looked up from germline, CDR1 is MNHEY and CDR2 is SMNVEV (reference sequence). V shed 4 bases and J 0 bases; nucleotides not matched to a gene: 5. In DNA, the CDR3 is TGTGCCAGCAGTTCGACAGGGCTCCCTAACTATGGCTACACCTTC. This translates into CASSSTGLPNYGYTF.

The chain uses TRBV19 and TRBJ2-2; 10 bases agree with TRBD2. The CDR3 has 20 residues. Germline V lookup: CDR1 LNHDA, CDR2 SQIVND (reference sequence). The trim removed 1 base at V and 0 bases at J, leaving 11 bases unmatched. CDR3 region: CASSIGNHRLAGTNTGELFF. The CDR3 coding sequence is TGTGCCAGTAGTATAGGAAACCACCGACTAGCGGGTACGAACACCGGGGAGCTGTTTTTT.

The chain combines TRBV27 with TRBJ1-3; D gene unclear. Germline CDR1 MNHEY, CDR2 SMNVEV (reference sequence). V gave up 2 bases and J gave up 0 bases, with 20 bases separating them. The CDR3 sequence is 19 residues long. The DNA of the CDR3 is TGTGCCAGCAGTTTAACCCTCGCGTGGTTAAGAAGCTCTGGAAACACCATATATTTT. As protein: CASSLTLAWLRSSGNTIYF.

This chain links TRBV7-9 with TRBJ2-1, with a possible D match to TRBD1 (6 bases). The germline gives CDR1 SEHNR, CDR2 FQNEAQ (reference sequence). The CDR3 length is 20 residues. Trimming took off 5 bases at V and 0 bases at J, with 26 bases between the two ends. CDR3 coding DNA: TGTGCCAGCAGCGGGGGCTTGGCAGGACCAGGCGTCGGCTCCTACAATGAGCAGTTCTTC. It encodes CASSGGLAGPGVGSYNEQFF.

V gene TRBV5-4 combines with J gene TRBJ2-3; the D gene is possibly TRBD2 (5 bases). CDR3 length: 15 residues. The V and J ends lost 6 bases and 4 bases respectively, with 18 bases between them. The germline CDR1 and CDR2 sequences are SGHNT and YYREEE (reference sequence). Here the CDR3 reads CASKGSFGVSDTQYF. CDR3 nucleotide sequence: TGTGCCAGCAAAGGGTCGTTCGGGGTTTCAGATACGCAGTATTTT.

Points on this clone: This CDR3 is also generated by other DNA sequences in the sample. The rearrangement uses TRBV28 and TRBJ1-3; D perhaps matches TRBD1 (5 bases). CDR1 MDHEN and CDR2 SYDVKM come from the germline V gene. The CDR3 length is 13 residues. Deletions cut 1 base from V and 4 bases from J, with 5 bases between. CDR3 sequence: CASSLSGGNTIYF. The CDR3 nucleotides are TGTGCCAGCAGTTTATCAGGGGGAAACACCATATATTTT.

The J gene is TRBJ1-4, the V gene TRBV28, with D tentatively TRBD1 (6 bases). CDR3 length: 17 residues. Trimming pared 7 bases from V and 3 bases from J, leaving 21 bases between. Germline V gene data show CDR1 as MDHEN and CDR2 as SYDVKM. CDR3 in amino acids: CASTSLGGALANEKLFF. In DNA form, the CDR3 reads TGTGCCAGCACTAGCCTGGGGGGGGCGCTGGCTAATGAAAAACTGTTTTTT.

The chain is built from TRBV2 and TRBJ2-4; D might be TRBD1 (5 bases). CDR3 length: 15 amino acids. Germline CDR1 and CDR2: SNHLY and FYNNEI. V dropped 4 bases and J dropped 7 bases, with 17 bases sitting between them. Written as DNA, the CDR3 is TGTGCCAGCAGTGTCCCTTCAGACAGCCAGAACATTCAGTACTTC. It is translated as CASSVPSDSQNIQYF. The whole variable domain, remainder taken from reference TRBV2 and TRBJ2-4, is EPEVTQTPSHQVTQMGQEVILRCVPISNHLYFYWYRQILGQKVEFLVSFYNNEISEKSEIFDDQFSVERPDGSNFTLKIRSTKLEDSAMYFCASSVPSDSQNIQYFGAGTRLSVL.

CDR3 DNA: TGTGCCAGCAGTGACTACGGGACAGGGGCTGGAAACACCATATATTTT. Translated, it gives CASSDYGTGAGNTIYF. This chain links TRBV6-1 with TRBJ1-3, with TRBD1 matching 10 bases. Germline V CDR1 and CDR2: MNHNS, SASEGT. Trimming at V came to 3 bases and at J to 2 bases, leaving 4 bases not matched to a gene. The CDR3 totals 16 residues.

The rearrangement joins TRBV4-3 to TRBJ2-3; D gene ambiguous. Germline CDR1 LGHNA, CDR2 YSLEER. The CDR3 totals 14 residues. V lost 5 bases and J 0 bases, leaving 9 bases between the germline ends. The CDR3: CASSERSSTDTQYF. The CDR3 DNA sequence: TGCGCCAGCAGCGAGAGGTCTAGCACAGATACGCAGTATTTT.

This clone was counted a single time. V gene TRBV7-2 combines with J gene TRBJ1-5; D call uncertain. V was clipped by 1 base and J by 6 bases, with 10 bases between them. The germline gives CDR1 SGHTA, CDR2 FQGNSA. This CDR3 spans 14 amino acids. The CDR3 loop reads CASSLVGKGQPQHF. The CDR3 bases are TGTGCCAGCAGCTTAGTAGGGAAAGGTCAGCCCCAGCATTTT.

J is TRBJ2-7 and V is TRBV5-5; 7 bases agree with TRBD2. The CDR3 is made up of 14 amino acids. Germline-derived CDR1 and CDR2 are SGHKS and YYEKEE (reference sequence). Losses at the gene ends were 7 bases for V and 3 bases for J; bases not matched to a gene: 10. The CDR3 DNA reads TGTGCCAGCGCTTACAGTCGGGGGGTCTACGAGCAGTACTTC. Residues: CASAYSRGVYEQYF.

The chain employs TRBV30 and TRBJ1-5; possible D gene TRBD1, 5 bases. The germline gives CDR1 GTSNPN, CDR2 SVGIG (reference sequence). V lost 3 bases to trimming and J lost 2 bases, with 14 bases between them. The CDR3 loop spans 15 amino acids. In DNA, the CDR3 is TGTGCCTGGAGGGGAAGGGACGAAGGCAATCAGCCCCAGCATTTT. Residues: CAWRGRDEGNQPQHF.

The CDR3 DNA reads as TGTGCCAGCAGTTCCCTCGGGGGGCAGAGATCACCCCTCCACTTT. It codes for CASSSLGGQRSPLHF. The chain employs TRBV28 and TRBJ1-6, with a tentative D call TRBD1 (6 bases). This CDR3 region has 15 residues. Germline CDR1 reads MDHEN; CDR2 reads SYDVKM. Deletions cut 4 bases from V and 10 bases from J, with 17 bases between.

CDR3 sequence (DNA): TGTGCCAGTAGTCTTAACAGTCCTAATCAGCCCCAGCATTTT. It is translated as CASSLNSPNQPQHF. The chain joins TRBV19 to TRBJ1-5; no clear D gene. Germline CDR1 is LNHDA and CDR2 is SQIVND (reference sequence). The length of the CDR3 is 14 residues. With 5 bases removed from V and 4 bases from J, the gap between germline ends came to 12 bases.

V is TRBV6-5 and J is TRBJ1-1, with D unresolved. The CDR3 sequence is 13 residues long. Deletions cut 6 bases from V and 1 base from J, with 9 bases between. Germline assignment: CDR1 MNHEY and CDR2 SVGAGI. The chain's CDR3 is CASRSSTNTEAFF. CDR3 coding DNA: TGTGCCAGCAGGTCCAGTACGAACACTGAAGCTTTCTTT.

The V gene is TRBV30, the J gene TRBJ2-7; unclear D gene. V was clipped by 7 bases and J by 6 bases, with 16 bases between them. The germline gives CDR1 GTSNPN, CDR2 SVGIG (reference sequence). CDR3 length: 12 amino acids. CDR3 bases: TGTGCCTCAAACTTCTCCCCGATCGAGCAGTACTTC. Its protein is CASNFSPIEQYF.

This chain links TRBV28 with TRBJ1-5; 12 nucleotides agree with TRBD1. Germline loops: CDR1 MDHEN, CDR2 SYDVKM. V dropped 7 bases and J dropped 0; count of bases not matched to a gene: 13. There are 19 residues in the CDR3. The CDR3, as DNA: TGTGCCAGCATTTCCCTGCCGGGACAGGGGGCGAATAGCAATCAGCCCCAGCATTTT. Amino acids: CASISLPGQGANSNQPQHF. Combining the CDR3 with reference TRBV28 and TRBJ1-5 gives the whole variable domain DVKVTQSSRYLVKRTGEKVFLECVQDMDHENMFWYRQDPGLGLRLIYFSYDVKMKEKGDIPEGYSVSREKKERFSLILESASTNQTSMYLCASISLPGQGANSNQPQHFGDGTRLSIL.

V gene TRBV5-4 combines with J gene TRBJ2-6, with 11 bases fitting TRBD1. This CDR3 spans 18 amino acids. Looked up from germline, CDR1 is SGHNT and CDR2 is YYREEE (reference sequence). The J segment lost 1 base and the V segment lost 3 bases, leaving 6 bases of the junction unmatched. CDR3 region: CASSSGQGAQSGANVLTF. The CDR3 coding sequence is TGTGCCAGCAGCTCAGGACAGGGGGCTCAATCTGGGGCCAACGTCCTGACTTTC.

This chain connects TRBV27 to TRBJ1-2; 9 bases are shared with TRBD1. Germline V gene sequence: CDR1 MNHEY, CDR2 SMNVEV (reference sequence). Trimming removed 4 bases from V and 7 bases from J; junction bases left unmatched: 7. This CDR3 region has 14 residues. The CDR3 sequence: CASSSGQGLGGYTF. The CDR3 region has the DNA TGTGCCAGCAGTTCTGGACAGGGGCTTGGTGGCTACACCTTC.

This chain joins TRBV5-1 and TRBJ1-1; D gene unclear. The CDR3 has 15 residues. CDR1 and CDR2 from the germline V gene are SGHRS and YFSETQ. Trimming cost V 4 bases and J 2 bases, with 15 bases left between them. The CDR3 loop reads CASSPVGSVNTEAFF. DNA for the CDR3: TGCGCCAGCAGCCCCGTCGGATCGGTCAACACTGAAGCTTTCTTT. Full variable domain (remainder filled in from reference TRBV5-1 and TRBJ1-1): KAGVTQTPRYLIKTRGQQVTLSCSPISGHRSVSWYQQTPGQGLQFLFEYFSETQRNKGNFPGRFSGRQFSNSRSEMNVSTLELGDSALYLCASSPVGSVNTEAFFGQGTRLTVV.